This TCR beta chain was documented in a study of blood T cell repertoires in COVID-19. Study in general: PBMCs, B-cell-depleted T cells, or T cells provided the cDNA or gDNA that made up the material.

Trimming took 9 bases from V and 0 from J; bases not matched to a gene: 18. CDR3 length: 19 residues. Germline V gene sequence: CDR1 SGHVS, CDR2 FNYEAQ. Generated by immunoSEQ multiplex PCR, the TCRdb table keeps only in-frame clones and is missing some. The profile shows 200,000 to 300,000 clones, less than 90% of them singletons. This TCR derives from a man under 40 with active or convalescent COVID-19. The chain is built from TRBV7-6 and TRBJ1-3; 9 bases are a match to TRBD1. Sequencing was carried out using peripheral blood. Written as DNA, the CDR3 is TGTGCCAGTAGAATACAGGGGGCCCCCCCACAATACTCTGGAAACACCATATATTTT. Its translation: CASRIQGAPPQYSGNTIYF.